The source of this T cell receptor (beta chain) is a study of low-dose radiotherapy and immunotherapy resistance in tumors. Study at large: Cohort 1 was given 0.5 Gy fractions every 2 weeks, 6.5 Gy in total. Patients received cyclophosphamide 200 mg/m2 intravenously every two weeks, the day before radiation-immunotherapy.

This clonotype was detected many times. With TRAV- and TRBV-specific primers, first-strand cDNA was made, covering the alpha and beta chains. TCRs were put through approximately 20 PCR cycles of amplification with Phusion. A constant-region primer and the V-primer adapter served as the primer pair. Each CDR3 protein is one row after TCRdb ran MiXCR on the reads. This table has tens of thousands of distinct CDR3 sequences, 20% to 25% appearing once. CDR1 is SQVTM, CDR2 ANQGSEA, per germline. Trimming cost V 8 bases and J 5 bases; bases outside gene matches: 10. There are 13 residues in the CDR3. Time point here: after trial treatment. Treatment indicated: LDRT plus nivolumab, ipilimumab, low-dose cyclophosphamide and aspirin (RACIN trial). Donors received nivolumab, ipilimumab, aspirin, low-dose cyclophosphamide and low-dose radiotherapy.

The clonotype originates from a female donor with ovarian cancer. The gene calls are TRBV29-1 and TRBJ1-1; 8 bases line up with TRBD1. Sequenced here: PBMCs, sampled after low-dose radiotherapy plus immunotherapy. The CDR3 is CSSQTGESTEAFF. In DNA form, the CDR3 reads TGCAGCTCCCAGACAGGGGAGAGTACTGAAGCTTTCTTT. Full variable domain (missing parts from reference TRBV29-1 and TRBJ1-1): SAVISQKPSRDICQRGTSLTIQCQVDSQVTMMFWYRQQPGQSLTLIATANQGSEATYESGFVIDKFPISRPNLTFSTLTVSNMSPEDSSIYLCSSQTGESTEAFFGQGTRLTVV.